Presented here are 16 T cell receptor beta chains from one specimen sequenced in a study of blood T cell repertoires in COVID-19. Some clones are missing from TCRdb's copy, which holds only in-frame ones; the method was immunoSEQ multiplex PCR. This table has 250,000 to 300,000 clones, 80% to 85% appearing once. Sample: PBMCs or T cells enriched from blood (not recorded which). These receptors originate from a man aged 35-49 years who had been exposed to COVID-19.

This chain connects TRBV9 to TRBJ1-1; D remains ambiguous. V was pared by 8 bases and J by 2 bases, with 13 bases between. Germline V gives CDR1 SGDLS, CDR2 YYNGEE. This CDR3 spans 13 amino acids. The CDR3 here is CASLFPQNTEAFF. CDR3 DNA: TGTGCCAGTCTATTTCCTCAAAACACTGAAGCTTTCTTT.

The rearrangement joins TRBV27 to TRBJ1-5; TRBD1 matches at 7 bases. The length of the CDR3 is 15 residues. The trim removed 10 bases at V and 0 bases at J, leaving 9 bases unmatched. Germline values: CDR1 MNHEY, CDR2 SMNVEV (reference sequence). In DNA form, the CDR3 reads TGTGCCACCCGACAGGGCTCATATAGCAATCAGCCCCAGCATTTT. This translates into CATRQGSYSNQPQHF.

V usage is TRBV4-1 and J usage is TRBJ2-3, with 8 bases that match TRBD1. CDR1 and CDR2 from the germline V gene are MGHRA and YSYEKL. This CDR3 has 15 residues. Trimming at V came to 4 bases and at J to 3 bases, leaving 6 bases not matched to a gene. This CDR3 reads CASSPGQGPTDTQYF. The CDR3 region has the DNA TGCGCCAGCAGCCCCGGACAGGGTCCGACAGATACGCAGTATTTT.

In its sample, this clone was seen a few times. This rearrangement joins TRBV6-1 to TRBJ1-4, with no clear D. The ends were cut back, 2 bases at V and 0 bases at J, with 7 bases in the middle. The CDR3 extends over 15 amino acids. Per germline, CDR1 MNHNS and CDR2 SASEGT. This CDR3 reads CASSEQIATNEKLFF. CDR3 DNA sequence: TGTGCCAGCAGTGAACAGATTGCAACTAATGAAAAACTGTTTTTT.

This clone was recorded only once. CDR3 region: CASSHRTDRLGTPLHF. The CDR3 nucleotides are TGTGCCAGCAGCCACAGAACCGACAGGTTAGGGACACCCCTCCACTTT. J is TRBJ1-6 and V is TRBV3-1 (or the pseudogene TRBV3-2); tentative D call: TRBD1 (6 bases). The CDR3 covers 16 residues. Germline V gene lookup returns CDR1 LGHDT and CDR2 YNNKEL (reference sequence). Trimming left V 3 bases short and J 11 bases short, with 20 bases between.

The V gene is TRBV10-3, the J gene TRBJ2-1, with 14 bases identical to TRBD2. This CDR3 is built from 18 residues. J was trimmed by 0 bases and V by 2 bases; bases with no gene match: 3. CDR1 and CDR2 (germline): ENHRY, SYGVKD. The CDR3 DNA reads TGTGCCATCAGTGAGCCCGGGACTAGCGGGAGCTCCTACAATGAGCAGTTCTTC. It translates to CAISEPGTSGSSYNEQFF.

There are a few counts of this clone. The J gene is TRBJ2-7, the V gene TRBV3-1 (or the pseudogene TRBV3-2); D is undetermined. Germline V gives CDR1 LGHDT, CDR2 YNNKEL (reference sequence). The CDR3 has 14 residues. Trimming left V 0 bases short and J 3 bases short, with 9 bases between. In DNA form, the CDR3 reads TGTGCCAGCAGCCAAGATATTGGCAGCTACGAGCAGTACTTC. Its translation is CASSQDIGSYEQYF.

V and J are TRBV28 and TRBJ2-2; a possible D gene is TRBD1 (5 bases). CDR1 is MDHEN and CDR2 is SYDVKM in the germline V gene. The V end was cut by 1 base, the J end by 1 base, with 13 bases between. The CDR3 covers 17 residues. CDR3 residues: CASSLYRTSMNTGELFF. The DNA of the CDR3 is TGTGCCAGCAGTTTATACAGGACCTCAATGAACACCGGGGAGCTGTTTTTT.

This rearrangement joins TRBV7-2 to TRBJ1-4; TRBD1 matches 9 bases. This CDR3 has 15 amino acids. Trimming cost V 2 bases and J 7 bases; bases outside gene matches: 5. The germline V gene has CDR1 SGHTA and CDR2 FQGNSA. CDR3: CASSLIQGAFEKLFF. DNA for the CDR3: TGTGCCAGCAGCTTAATACAGGGGGCTTTTGAAAAACTGTTTTTT.

A few counts support this clone. CDR3 sequence: CASSTQKTGAGNTIYF. DNA of the CDR3: TGTGCCAGCTCAACACAAAAGACCGGAGCTGGAAACACCATATATTTT. The rearrangement links TRBV18 to TRBJ1-3, with D unclear. Germline CDR1 and CDR2: KGHSH and LQKENI. CDR3 length: 16 amino acids. Deletions cut 5 bases from V and 2 bases from J, with 16 bases between.

The rearrangement uses TRBV6-5 and TRBJ2-4; TRBD1 matches 8 bases. The trim removed 4 bases at V and 9 bases at J, leaving 14 bases unmatched. The CDR3 is 16 residues long. CDR1 MNHEY and CDR2 SVGAGI come from the germline V gene. The CDR3 bases are TGTGCCAGCAGTTCAGGGGGCCAGGGGGGCCGGGGCATTCAGTACTTC. Protein: CASSSGGQGGRGIQYF.

This clone turned up a few times. The chain has TRBV28 and TRBJ1-5, with D possibly matching TRBD1 (5 bases). The CDR3 totals 15 residues. V gave up 2 bases and J gave up 7 bases, with 15 bases separating them. Germline-derived CDR1 and CDR2 are MDHEN and SYDVKM. CDR3 DNA sequence: TGTGCCAGCAGTTTACCCCAGGGTGGCGACCAGCCCCAGCATTTT. It encodes CASSLPQGGDQPQHF.

This clone was observed a few times. The chain joins TRBV6-8 to TRBJ2-7; TRBD1 aligns across 9 bases. V was pared by 7 bases and J by 6 bases, with 22 bases of the junction left unmatched. The CDR3 extends over 18 amino acids. Germline V lookup: CDR1 MNHGY, CDR2 SAAAGT. CDR3 loop: CASTETILPRDRVPEQYF. The CDR3 nucleotides are TGTGCCAGCACCGAAACGATTCTACCTCGGGACAGGGTACCCGAGCAGTACTTC.

The chain has TRBV6-5 and TRBJ1-5; 9 bases line up with TRBD1. This CDR3 region has 13 residues. V shed 7 bases, J shed 11 bases, and the junction held 9 bases outside the gene matches. CDR1 is MNHEY, CDR2 SVGAGI, per germline. The CDR3 DNA is TGTGCCAGCAAGTTACGTGGGGACAGGGCCCAGCATTTT. Translating gives CASKLRGDRAQHF.

The CDR3 is CASSLAGGRTYEQYF. The CDR3 DNA reads TGTGCCAGCAGCTTAGCAGGTGGGAGAACCTACGAGCAGTACTTC. The rearrangement links TRBV7-9 to TRBJ2-7; possible D gene TRBD2, 5 bases. Trimming shortened V by 0 bases and J by 2 bases, and 11 bases separated the two germline ends. The germline gives CDR1 SEHNR, CDR2 FQNEAQ (reference sequence). The length of the CDR3 is 15 residues.

This rearrangement joins TRBV5-1 to TRBJ2-5; 8 positions match TRBD2. This CDR3 has 16 residues. Trimming at V came to 0 bases and at J to 5 bases, leaving 9 bases not matched to a gene. Germline values: CDR1 SGHRS, CDR2 YFSETQ. The CDR3 bases are TGCGCCAGCAGCTTGGATGTAGCGGGAATAGGGGAGACCCAGTACTTC. It translates to CASSLDVAGIGETQYF.